This TCR beta chain was identified during a study of OX40 agonist ivuxolimab in advanced cancers. Regarding the complete study: The costimulatory receptor OX40 (CD134) was targeted by ivuxolimab, a fully human IgG2 agonistic monoclonal antibody. Intravenous ivuxolimab was administered to patients every 2 weeks at six dose levels: 0.01, 0.1, 0.3, 1.5, 3 and 10 mg/kg. Of the roughly 53 patients in dose escalation, some 20 had hepatocellular carcinoma, about 15 had melanoma, 9 had renal cell carcinoma and 9 had head and neck cancer. The dose-escalation cohort was about 83% male with a mean age of about 60 years, ranging from roughly 23 to 80. Prior anti-PD-1, anti-PD-L1 or anti-CTLA-4 therapy was permitted, and approximately 41% of dose-escalation patients had received checkpoint inhibitors. Three dose-escalation patients achieved partial responses, one with hepatocellular carcinoma and two with cutaneous melanoma. The purpose of peripheral TCRbeta sequencing was to test whether ivuxolimab changed TCR sequence diversity and led to clonal T-cell expansion. The paper describes the monotherapy dose-escalation part (N = 52 patients) of the phase I trial of ivuxolimab. Broad study findings and their caveats: At doses of 0.1 to 3.0 mg/kg, clonal expansion of both CD4+ and CD8+ blood T cells was observed from baseline to week 6. Which antigens the clonally expanded peripheral T cells were specific for was not determined. After ivuxolimab, more expanded clones were found on average in CD8+ T cells than in CD4+ T cells. Low levels of normalized T-cell clonal expansion were also seen in some patients who did not respond. In the 0.1-3.0 mg/kg groups, partial responders were among the patients with the lowest normalized peripheral clonal expansion, particularly in CD8+ T cells.

Inclusive of the bounding cysteine and phenylalanine, the CDR3 is 15 residues long. This entry keeps only the CDR3 DNA: 45 bases, framed from base 1. CDR1 and CDR2, looked up from the germline V gene (reference sequence), are LNHDA and SQIVND. The germline V and J ends show losses of 2 bases and 2 bases respectively, and no gene match explains 6 bases of the junction. Genomic DNA was isolated from the sorted cells so that the TCRbeta CDR3 region could be sequenced. The immunoSEQ Assay was used for sequencing of TCRbeta CDR3 regions. The table was pulled from immuneACCESS by TCRdb, which kept in-frame rearrangements only. Such tables lose some clones; where checked, under half of the loss comes from unresolved V genes, and the rest has no known cause. Counted in this sample were approximately 63,000 clones; approximately 90% of them appeared once. The ten most abundant clones make up roughly 6.5% of the sample.

The trial excluded patients who had a history of autoimmune disease or who were on systemic immunosuppression. Peripheral blood for TCR sequencing was collected from all dose cohorts at baseline, on cycle 4 day 1, and on cycle 7 day 1. The samples were taken from a phase I, first-in-human, multicenter, open-label dose-escalation trial of ivuxolimab. The trial enrolled adults with locally advanced or metastatic head and neck squamous cell, hepatocellular, melanoma or renal cell carcinoma. CD4+ and CD8+ T cells were sorted separately from peripheral blood before TCR sequencing. As regards this clone: This clone's antigen is unknown. No base qualities exist here, and no much larger clone lies one base off it.

This material consisted of CD4+ or CD8+ T cells sorted from blood, taken in a trial of the OX40 agonist ivuxolimab. The sequence joins TRBV19 to TRBJ2-7; 7 junctional bases match TRBD2. The origin of this receptor is an adult with an advanced solid tumor such as melanoma, head and neck, liver or kidney cancer. For the CDR3, the sequence is CASSIFFGTTYEQYF. The nucleotide sequence is given as TGTGCCAGTAGTATATTTTTCGGGACTACCTACGAGCAGTACTTC.